Listed below are T cell receptor beta chains from one sample, sequenced in a study of blood T cells in healthy people across ages. TCRdb analysed the 5' RACE reads with MiXCR anew, one entry per CDR3 protein. The table records about 1 million distinct CDR3 sequences, less than 50% of them present only once. Sequencing was carried out using blood. These receptors were collected from a woman aged 55-70 years in good health. The CDR3 runs from the conserved cysteine through the conserved F or W. The D gene is left open where the match is weak. A clone size is listed for some rows: how often the clone was seen (once, few, many), or a class if it is expanded.

v_gene: TRBV15
j_gene: TRBJ2-5
d_gene: TRBD2
abundance: .
CDR3aa: CATSPSGVQETQYF
CDR3nt: TGTGCCACCAGCCCTAGCGGTGTCCAAGAGACCCAGTACTTC

v_gene: TRBV12-3/TRBV12-4
j_gene: TRBJ2-7
d_gene: .
abundance: .
CDR3aa: CASTRDISYNEQYF
CDR3nt: TGTGCCAGCACCCGGGACATCTCCTACAATGAGCAGTACTTC

v_gene: TRBV5-1
j_gene: TRBJ2-7
d_gene: TRBD2
abundance: .
CDR3aa: CASSITSGSNYEQYF
CDR3nt: TGCGCCAGCAGCATTACTAGCGGGAGTAACTACGAGCAGTACTTC

v_gene: TRBV2
j_gene: TRBJ1-2
d_gene: .
abundance: .
CDR3aa: CASSVTGSASYTF
CDR3nt: TGTGCCAGCAGCGTCACAGGGTCGGCAAGCTACACCTTC

v_gene: TRBV28
j_gene: TRBJ2-1
d_gene: TRBD2
abundance: many
CDR3aa: CASSLGGVSYNEQFF
CDR3nt: TGTGCCAGCAGTTTAGGGGGGGTCTCCTACAATGAGCAGTTCTTC

v_gene: TRBV24-1
j_gene: TRBJ2-7
d_gene: .
abundance: .
CDR3aa: CAVDSATGYEQYF
CDR3nt: TGTGCCGTCGACAGCGCCACGGGCTACGAGCAGTACTTC

v_gene: TRBV27
j_gene: TRBJ2-7
d_gene: .
abundance: few
CDR3aa: CASKTSRDPYEQYF
CDR3nt: TGTGCCAGCAAAACCAGCCGGGACCCCTACGAGCAGTACTTC

v_gene: TRBV10-1
j_gene: TRBJ2-1
d_gene: .
abundance: .
CDR3aa: CASSYKGGLEQFF
CDR3nt: TGCGCCAGCAGTTACAAAGGAGGGCTTGAGCAGTTCTTC

v_gene: TRBV15
j_gene: TRBJ2-5
d_gene: TRBD2
abundance: .
CDR3aa: CATSRDQVGAGQETQYF
CDR3nt: TGTGCCACCAGCAGAGATCAGGTGGGAGCGGGACAAGAGACCCAGTACTTC

v_gene: TRBV23-1
j_gene: TRBJ2-1
d_gene: TRBD2
abundance: .
CDR3aa: CASSPEPLAGEDSEQFF
CDR3nt: TGCGCCAGCAGTCCGGAACCTCTAGCGGGAGAAGATAGTGAGCAGTTCTTC

v_gene: TRBV20-1
j_gene: TRBJ2-5
d_gene: TRBD2
abundance: .
CDR3aa: CSASGRAGTGTQYF
CDR3nt: TGCAGTGCTAGCGGGAGGGCCGGTACCGGGACCCAGTACTTC

v_gene: TRBV11-2
j_gene: TRBJ2-5
d_gene: TRBD1
abundance: .
CDR3aa: CACSRTGGTVTQYF
CDR3nt: TGTGCCTGCAGTAGGACAGGGGGCACGGTGACCCAGTACTTC

v_gene: TRBV20-1
j_gene: TRBJ2-7
d_gene: .
abundance: few
CDR3aa: CSARDGEVPTTSEQYF
CDR3nt: TGCAGTGCTAGAGATGGGGAGGTCCCCACTACTAGCGAGCAGTACTTC

v_gene: TRBV5-1
j_gene: TRBJ2-1
d_gene: TRBD2
abundance: .
CDR3aa: CASSSLAGGANEQFF
CDR3nt: TGCGCCAGCAGTTCCCTAGCGGGCGGCGCTAATGAGCAGTTCTTC

v_gene: TRBV20-1
j_gene: TRBJ2-3
d_gene: TRBD2
abundance: .
CDR3aa: CSASGLAGTDTQYF
CDR3nt: TGCAGTGCTAGTGGACTAGCTGGCACAGATACGCAGTATTTT

v_gene: TRBV20-1
j_gene: TRBJ1-1
d_gene: .
abundance: few
CDR3aa: CSATQQEMNTEAFF
CDR3nt: TGCAGTGCTACTCAACAGGAGATGAACACTGAAGCTTTCTTT

v_gene: TRBV25-1
j_gene: TRBJ2-7
d_gene: .
abundance: few
CDR3aa: CASSETGTPWEQYF
CDR3nt: TGTGCCAGCAGCGAAACCGGGACACCCTGGGAGCAGTACTTC

v_gene: TRBV6-5
j_gene: TRBJ1-1
d_gene: .
abundance: once
CDR3aa: CASSYSSGAQKKGEAFF
CDR3nt: TGTGCCAGCAGTTACTCGAGTGGGGCGCAGAAAAAAGGGGAAGCTTTCTTT

v_gene: TRBV7-9
j_gene: TRBJ2-7
d_gene: TRBD2
abundance: once
CDR3aa: CASSLGQRGYEQYF
CDR3nt: TGTGCCAGCAGCTTAGGGCAGCGGGGTTACGAGCAGTACTTC

v_gene: TRBV27
j_gene: TRBJ1-4
d_gene: .
abundance: .
CDR3aa: CASSLDGRKLFF
CDR3nt: TGTGCCAGCAGTTTAGACGGAAGAAAACTGTTTTTT

v_gene: TRBV12-3/TRBV12-4
j_gene: TRBJ2-3
d_gene: TRBD2
abundance: .
CDR3aa: CASSSTRLAMTDTQYF
CDR3nt: TGTGCCAGCAGTTCCACGAGACTAGCCATGACAGATACGCAGTATTTT

v_gene: TRBV29-1
j_gene: TRBJ1-5
d_gene: TRBD1
abundance: few
CDR3aa: CSVRQGQNQPQHF
CDR3nt: TGCAGCGTACGACAGGGTCAAAATCAGCCCCAGCATTTT

v_gene: TRBV4-1
j_gene: TRBJ1-2
d_gene: .
abundance: .
CDR3aa: CASSQEERAGLGHYTF
CDR3nt: TGCGCCAGCAGCCAAGAAGAGCGGGCGGGACTAGGGCACTACACCTTC

v_gene: TRBV20-1
j_gene: TRBJ2-3
d_gene: TRBD2
abundance: .
CDR3aa: CSARSLAGGPTDTQYF
CDR3nt: TGCAGTGCTCGATCACTAGCGGGAGGGCCTACAGATACGCAGTATTTT

v_gene: TRBV5-1
j_gene: TRBJ1-5
d_gene: .
abundance: .
CDR3aa: CARPTPWATDYSNQPQHF
CDR3nt: TGCGCCAGACCGACCCCCTGGGCGACAGACTATAGCAATCAGCCCCAGCATTTT

v_gene: TRBV27
j_gene: TRBJ2-1
d_gene: .
abundance: many
CDR3aa: CASVQLNEQFF
CDR3nt: TGTGCCAGCGTTCAGTTGAATGAGCAGTTCTTC

v_gene: TRBV7-9
j_gene: TRBJ2-1
d_gene: TRBD1
abundance: .
CDR3aa: CASSVQLQGNEQFF
CDR3nt: TGTGCCAGCAGCGTACAACTACAGGGGAATGAGCAGTTCTTC

v_gene: TRBV6-6
j_gene: TRBJ2-7
d_gene: .
abundance: .
CDR3aa: CASSYLPAGNAYEQYF
CDR3nt: TGTGCCAGCAGTTACCTCCCCGCGGGCAACGCCTACGAGCAGTACTTC

v_gene: TRBV6-5
j_gene: TRBJ2-1
d_gene: TRBD2
abundance: few
CDR3aa: CASSSSGTSGTGEFF
CDR3nt: TGTGCCAGCAGTTCCAGCGGGACTAGCGGGACCGGGGAGTTCTTC

v_gene: TRBV3-1
j_gene: TRBJ1-2
d_gene: .
abundance: .
CDR3aa: CASSPGGGGGYTF
CDR3nt: TGTGCCAGCAGTCCCGGGGGGGGTGGAGGCTACACCTTC

v_gene: TRBV3-1
j_gene: TRBJ1-1
d_gene: TRBD1
abundance: .
CDR3aa: CASSRLSTGDTEAFF
CDR3nt: TGTGCCAGCAGCCGGCTATCTACAGGGGACACTGAAGCTTTCTTT

v_gene: TRBV20-1
j_gene: TRBJ2-7
d_gene: .
abundance: .
CDR3aa: CSAPRGQSYEQYF
CDR3nt: TGCAGTGCCCCCCGAGGACAGTCCTACGAGCAGTACTTC

v_gene: TRBV2
j_gene: TRBJ2-7
d_gene: .
abundance: .
CDR3aa: CASSEGAYDSYEQYF
CDR3nt: TGTGCCAGCAGTGAAGGCGCCTACGATTCCTACGAGCAGTACTTC

v_gene: TRBV28
j_gene: TRBJ2-1
d_gene: TRBD1
abundance: .
CDR3aa: CASGQGTSDEQFF
CDR3nt: TGTGCCAGCGGACAGGGAACATCGGATGAGCAGTTCTTC

v_gene: TRBV7-9
j_gene: TRBJ2-1
d_gene: .
abundance: few
CDR3aa: CASSLVVVNEQFF
CDR3nt: TGTGCCAGCAGCTTAGTTGTTGTCAATGAGCAGTTCTTC

v_gene: TRBV10-3
j_gene: TRBJ2-1
d_gene: .
abundance: few
CDR3aa: CAISESATGNEQFF
CDR3nt: TGTGCCATCAGTGAGTCGGCGACGGGGAATGAGCAGTTCTTC

v_gene: TRBV12-3/TRBV12-4
j_gene: TRBJ2-1
d_gene: .
abundance: few
CDR3aa: CASSLIRVDEQFF
CDR3nt: TGTGCCAGCAGTTTGATTCGAGTCGATGAGCAGTTCTTC

v_gene: TRBV3-1
j_gene: TRBJ2-5
d_gene: TRBD2
abundance: .
CDR3aa: CASSQELLAGIRKETQYF
CDR3nt: TGTGCCAGCAGCCAAGAACTACTAGCGGGAATAAGGAAGGAGACCCAGTACTTC

v_gene: TRBV20-1
j_gene: TRBJ2-1
d_gene: TRBD2
abundance: .
CDR3aa: CSARDLWVAGDLGEQFF
CDR3nt: TGCAGTGCTAGAGATCTCTGGGTAGCGGGGGATCTGGGTGAGCAGTTCTTC

v_gene: TRBV11-2
j_gene: TRBJ2-1
d_gene: TRBD2
abundance: .
CDR3aa: CVSSFTLAGAYNEQFF
CDR3nt: TGTGTCAGCAGCTTTACACTAGCGGGAGCGTACAATGAGCAGTTCTTC

v_gene: TRBV19
j_gene: TRBJ1-2
d_gene: .
abundance: .
CDR3aa: CASSIERDSYGYTF
CDR3nt: TGTGCCAGTAGTATAGAACGGGACTCCTATGGCTACACCTTC

v_gene: TRBV4-2
j_gene: TRBJ2-1
d_gene: TRBD2
abundance: once
CDR3aa: CASNLLAVDENEQFF
CDR3nt: TGTGCCAGCAACCTTCTAGCGGTAGATGAAAATGAGCAGTTCTTC

v_gene: TRBV27
j_gene: TRBJ2-1
d_gene: .
abundance: few
CDR3aa: CASSLMFYGNEQFF
CDR3nt: TGTGCCAGCAGTTTGATGTTCTACGGGAATGAGCAGTTCTTC

v_gene: TRBV12-3/TRBV12-4
j_gene: TRBJ1-2
d_gene: .
abundance: .
CDR3aa: CASSLGTGRMSYGYTF
CDR3nt: TGTGCCAGCAGTCTCGGGACGGGACGGATGTCCTATGGCTACACCTTC

v_gene: TRBV28
j_gene: TRBJ1-5
d_gene: .
abundance: .
CDR3aa: CASRLDSILSNQPQHF
CDR3nt: TGTGCCAGCAGATTGGACAGTATTCTTAGCAATCAGCCCCAGCATTTT

v_gene: TRBV2
j_gene: TRBJ2-3
d_gene: .
abundance: .
CDR3aa: CASRNLKSTDTQYF
CDR3nt: TGTGCCAGCAGGAACTTAAAGAGCACAGATACGCAGTATTTT

v_gene: TRBV21-1
j_gene: TRBJ1-2
d_gene: .
abundance: .
CDR3aa: CASSNSFPRESGGYTF
CDR3nt: TGTGCCAGCAGCAACTCCTTCCCCCGGGAGTCGGGCGGCTACACCTTC

v_gene: TRBV6-6
j_gene: TRBJ1-2
d_gene: TRBD1
abundance: .
CDR3aa: CASSYTSGTGDEYGYTF
CDR3nt: TGTGCCAGCAGTTACACCTCCGGGACAGGGGATGAGTATGGCTACACCTTC

v_gene: TRBV12-3/TRBV12-4
j_gene: TRBJ2-5
d_gene: .
abundance: few
CDR3aa: CASSFTGSETQYF
CDR3nt: TGTGCCAGCAGTTTTACCGGGAGTGAGACCCAGTACTTC

v_gene: TRBV11-2
j_gene: TRBJ2-7
d_gene: .
abundance: .
CDR3aa: CASTQGGGRLPYEQYF
CDR3nt: TGTGCCAGCACCCAGGGGGGCGGGAGATTGCCCTACGAGCAGTACTTC

v_gene: TRBV27
j_gene: TRBJ2-3
d_gene: .
abundance: .
CDR3aa: CASSSQRPDTQYF
CDR3nt: TGTGCCAGCAGTAGCCAGCGACCAGATACGCAGTATTTT

v_gene: TRBV11-2
j_gene: TRBJ2-1
d_gene: TRBD1
abundance: .
CDR3aa: CASCDRTGALNNEQFF
CDR3nt: TGTGCCAGCTGCGACAGGACAGGGGCATTGAACAATGAGCAGTTCTTC

v_gene: TRBV6-2/TRBV6-3
j_gene: TRBJ1-1
d_gene: TRBD1
abundance: few
CDR3aa: CASSDTGTGGLMNTEAFF
CDR3nt: TGTGCCAGCAGTGATACCGGGACAGGGGGCCTCATGAACACTGAAGCTTTCTTT